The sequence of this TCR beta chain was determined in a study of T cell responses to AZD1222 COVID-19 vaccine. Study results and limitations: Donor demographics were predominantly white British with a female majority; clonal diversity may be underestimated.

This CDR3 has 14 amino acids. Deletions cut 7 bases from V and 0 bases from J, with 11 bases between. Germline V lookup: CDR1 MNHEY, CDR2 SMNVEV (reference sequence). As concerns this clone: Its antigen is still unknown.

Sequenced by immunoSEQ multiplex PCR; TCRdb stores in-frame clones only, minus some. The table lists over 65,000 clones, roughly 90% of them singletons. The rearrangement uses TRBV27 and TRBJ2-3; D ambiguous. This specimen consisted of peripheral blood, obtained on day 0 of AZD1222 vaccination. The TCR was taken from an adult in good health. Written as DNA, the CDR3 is TGTGCCAGCAAAGATGGCCGTAGCACAGATACGCAGTATTTT. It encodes CASKDGRSTDTQYF.